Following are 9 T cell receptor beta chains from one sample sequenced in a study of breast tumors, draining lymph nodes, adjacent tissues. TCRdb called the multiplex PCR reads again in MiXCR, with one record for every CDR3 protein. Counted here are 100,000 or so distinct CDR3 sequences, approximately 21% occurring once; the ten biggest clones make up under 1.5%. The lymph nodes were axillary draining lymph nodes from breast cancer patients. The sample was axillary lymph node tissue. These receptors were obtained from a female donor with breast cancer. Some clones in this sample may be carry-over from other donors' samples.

The CDR3 DNA is TGTGCCAGCAGTTTACCGGGAACACAGACAGATACGCAGTATTTT. Translating gives CASSLPGTQTDTQYF. This chain joins TRBV28 and TRBJ2-3; perhaps TRBD2 as D (5 bases). Germline CDR1 and CDR2: MDHEN and SYDVKM. The V end was cut by 2 bases, the J end by 3 bases, with 12 bases between. This CDR3 region has 15 residues.

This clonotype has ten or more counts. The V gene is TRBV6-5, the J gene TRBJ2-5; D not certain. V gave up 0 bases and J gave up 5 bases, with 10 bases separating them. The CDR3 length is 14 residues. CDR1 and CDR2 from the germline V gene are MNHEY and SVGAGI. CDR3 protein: CASSYSRRQETQYF. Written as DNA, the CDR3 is TGTGCCAGCAGTTACTCGAGGCGTCAGGAGACCCAGTACTTC.

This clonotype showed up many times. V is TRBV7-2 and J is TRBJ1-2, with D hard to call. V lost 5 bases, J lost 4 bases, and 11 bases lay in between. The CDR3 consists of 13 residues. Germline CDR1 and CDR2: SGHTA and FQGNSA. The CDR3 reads CASSPLQPYGYTF. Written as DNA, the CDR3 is TGTGCCAGCAGCCCTCTCCAACCCTATGGCTACACCTTC.

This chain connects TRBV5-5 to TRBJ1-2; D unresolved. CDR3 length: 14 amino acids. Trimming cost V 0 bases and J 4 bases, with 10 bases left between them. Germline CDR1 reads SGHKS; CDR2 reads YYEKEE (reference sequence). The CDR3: CASSLEMAAYGYTF. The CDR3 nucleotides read TGTGCCAGCAGCTTGGAGATGGCAGCCTATGGCTACACCTTC.

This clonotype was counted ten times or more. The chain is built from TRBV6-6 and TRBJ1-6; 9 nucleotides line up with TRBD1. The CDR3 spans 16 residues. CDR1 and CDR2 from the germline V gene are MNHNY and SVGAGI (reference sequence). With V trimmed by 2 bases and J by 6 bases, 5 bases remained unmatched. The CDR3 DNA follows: TGTGCCAGCAGTTACCCTTTGGGACAGGGTAATTCACCCCTCCACTTT. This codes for CASSYPLGQGNSPLHF.

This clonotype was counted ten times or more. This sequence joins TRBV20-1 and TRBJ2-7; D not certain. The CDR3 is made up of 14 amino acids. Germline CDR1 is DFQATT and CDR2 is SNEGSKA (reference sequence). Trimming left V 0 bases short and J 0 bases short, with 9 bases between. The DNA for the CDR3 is TGCAGTGCTAGAGATCCCACAAGCTCCTACGAGCAGTACTTC. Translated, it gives CSARDPTSSYEQYF.

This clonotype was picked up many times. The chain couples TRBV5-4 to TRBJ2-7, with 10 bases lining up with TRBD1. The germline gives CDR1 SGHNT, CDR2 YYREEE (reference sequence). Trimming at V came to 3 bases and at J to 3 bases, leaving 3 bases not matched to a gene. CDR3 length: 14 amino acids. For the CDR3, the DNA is TGTGCCAGCAGCTATGGGACAGGGGTCTACGAGCAGTACTTC. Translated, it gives CASSYGTGVYEQYF. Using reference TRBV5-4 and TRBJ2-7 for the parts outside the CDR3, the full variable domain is ETGVTQSPTHLIKTRGQQVTLRCSSQSGHNTVSWYQQALGQGPQFIFQYYREEENGRGNFPPRFSGLQFPNYSSELNVNALELDDSALYLCASSYGTGVYEQYFGPGTRLTVT.

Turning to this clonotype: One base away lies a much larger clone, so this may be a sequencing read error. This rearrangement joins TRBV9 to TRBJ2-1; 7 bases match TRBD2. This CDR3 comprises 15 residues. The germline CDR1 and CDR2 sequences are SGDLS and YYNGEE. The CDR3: CASGVEGEGWNEQFF. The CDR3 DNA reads TGTGCCAGCGGCGTAGAAGGGGAGGGTTGGAATGAGCAGTTCTTC.

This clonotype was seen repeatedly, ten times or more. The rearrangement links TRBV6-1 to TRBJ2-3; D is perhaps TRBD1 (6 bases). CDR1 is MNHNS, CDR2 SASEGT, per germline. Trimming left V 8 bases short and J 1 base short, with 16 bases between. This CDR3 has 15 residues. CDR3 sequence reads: CASAATGWRTDTQYF. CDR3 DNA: TGTGCCAGCGCCGCAACAGGGTGGCGCACAGATACGCAGTATTTT.